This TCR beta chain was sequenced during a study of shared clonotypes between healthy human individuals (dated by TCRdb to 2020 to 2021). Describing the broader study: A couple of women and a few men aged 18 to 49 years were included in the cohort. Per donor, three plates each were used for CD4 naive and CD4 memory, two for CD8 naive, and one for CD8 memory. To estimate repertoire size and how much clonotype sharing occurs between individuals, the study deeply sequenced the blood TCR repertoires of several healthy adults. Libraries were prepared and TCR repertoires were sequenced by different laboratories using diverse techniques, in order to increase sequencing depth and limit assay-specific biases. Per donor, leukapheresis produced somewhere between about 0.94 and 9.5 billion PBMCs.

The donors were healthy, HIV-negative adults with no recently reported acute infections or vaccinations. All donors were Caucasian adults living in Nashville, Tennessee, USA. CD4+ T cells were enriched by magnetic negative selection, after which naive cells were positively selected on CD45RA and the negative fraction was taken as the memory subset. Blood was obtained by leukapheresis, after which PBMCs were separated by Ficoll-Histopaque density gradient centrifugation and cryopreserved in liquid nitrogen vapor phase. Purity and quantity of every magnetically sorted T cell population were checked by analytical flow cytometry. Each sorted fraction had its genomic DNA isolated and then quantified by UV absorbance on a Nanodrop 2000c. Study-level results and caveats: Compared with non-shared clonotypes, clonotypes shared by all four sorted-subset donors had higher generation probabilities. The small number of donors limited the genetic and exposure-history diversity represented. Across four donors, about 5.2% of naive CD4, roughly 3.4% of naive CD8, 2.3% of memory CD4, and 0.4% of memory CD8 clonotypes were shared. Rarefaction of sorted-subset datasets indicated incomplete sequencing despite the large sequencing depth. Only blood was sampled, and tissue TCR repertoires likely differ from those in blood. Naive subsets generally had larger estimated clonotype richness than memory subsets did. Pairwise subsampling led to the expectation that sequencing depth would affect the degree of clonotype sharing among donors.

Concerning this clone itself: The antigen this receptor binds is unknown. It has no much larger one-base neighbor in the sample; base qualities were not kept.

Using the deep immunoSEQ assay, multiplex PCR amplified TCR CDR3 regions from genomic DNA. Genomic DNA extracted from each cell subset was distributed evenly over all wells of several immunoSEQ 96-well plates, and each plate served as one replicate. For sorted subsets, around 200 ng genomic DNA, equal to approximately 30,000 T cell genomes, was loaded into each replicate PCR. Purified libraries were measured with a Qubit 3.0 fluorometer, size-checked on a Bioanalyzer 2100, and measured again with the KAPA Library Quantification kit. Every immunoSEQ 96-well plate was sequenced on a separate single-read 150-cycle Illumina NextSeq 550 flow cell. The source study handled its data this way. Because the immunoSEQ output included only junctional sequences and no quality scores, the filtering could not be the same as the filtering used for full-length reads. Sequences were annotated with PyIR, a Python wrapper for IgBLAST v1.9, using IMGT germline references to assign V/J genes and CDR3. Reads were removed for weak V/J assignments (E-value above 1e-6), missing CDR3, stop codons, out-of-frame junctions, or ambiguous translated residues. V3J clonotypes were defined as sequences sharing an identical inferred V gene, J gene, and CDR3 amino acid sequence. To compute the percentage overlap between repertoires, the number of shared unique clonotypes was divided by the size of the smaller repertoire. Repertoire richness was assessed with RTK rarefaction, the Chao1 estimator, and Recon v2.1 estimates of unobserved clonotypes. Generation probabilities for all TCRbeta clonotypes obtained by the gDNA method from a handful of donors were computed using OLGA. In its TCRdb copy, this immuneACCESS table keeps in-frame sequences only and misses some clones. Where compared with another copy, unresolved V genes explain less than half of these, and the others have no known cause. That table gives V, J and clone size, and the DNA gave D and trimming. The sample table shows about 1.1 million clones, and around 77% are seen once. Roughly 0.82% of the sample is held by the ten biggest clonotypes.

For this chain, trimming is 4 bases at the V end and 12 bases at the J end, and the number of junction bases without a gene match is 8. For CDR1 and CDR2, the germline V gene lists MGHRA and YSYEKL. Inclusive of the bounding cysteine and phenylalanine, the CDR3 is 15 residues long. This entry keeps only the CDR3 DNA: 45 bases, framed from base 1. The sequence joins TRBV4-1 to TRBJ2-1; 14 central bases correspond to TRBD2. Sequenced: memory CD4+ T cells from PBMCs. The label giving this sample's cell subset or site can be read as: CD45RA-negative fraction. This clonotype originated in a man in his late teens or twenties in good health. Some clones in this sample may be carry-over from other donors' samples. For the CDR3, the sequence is CASSPGLAGESGQFF. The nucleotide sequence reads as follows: TGCGCCAGCAGCCCGGGACTAGCGGGAGAATCGGGGCAGTTCTTC.